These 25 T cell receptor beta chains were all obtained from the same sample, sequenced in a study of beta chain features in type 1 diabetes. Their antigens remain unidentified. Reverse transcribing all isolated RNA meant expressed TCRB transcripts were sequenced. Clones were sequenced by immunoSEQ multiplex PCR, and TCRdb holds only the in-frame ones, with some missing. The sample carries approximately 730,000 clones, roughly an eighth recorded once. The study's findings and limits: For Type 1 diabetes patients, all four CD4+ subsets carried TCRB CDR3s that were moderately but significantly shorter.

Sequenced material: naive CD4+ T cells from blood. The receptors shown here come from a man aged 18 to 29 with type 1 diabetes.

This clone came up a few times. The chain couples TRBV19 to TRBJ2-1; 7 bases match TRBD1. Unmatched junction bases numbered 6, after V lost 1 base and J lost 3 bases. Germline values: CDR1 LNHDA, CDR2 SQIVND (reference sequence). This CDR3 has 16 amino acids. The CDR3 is CASSIVPRGNYNEQFF. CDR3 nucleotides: TGTGCCAGTAGTATAGTCCCCAGGGGGAACTACAATGAGCAGTTCTTC. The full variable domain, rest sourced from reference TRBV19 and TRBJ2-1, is DGGITQSPKYLFRKEGQNVTLSCEQNLNHDAMYWYRQDPGQGLRLIYYSQIVNDFQKGDIAEGYSVSREKKESFPLTVTSAQKNPTAFYLCASSIVPRGNYNEQFFGPGTRLTVL.

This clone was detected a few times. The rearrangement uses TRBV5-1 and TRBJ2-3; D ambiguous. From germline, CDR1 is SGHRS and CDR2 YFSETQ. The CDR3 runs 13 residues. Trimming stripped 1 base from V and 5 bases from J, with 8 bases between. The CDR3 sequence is CASSLSQRDTQYF. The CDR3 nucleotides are TGCGCCAGCAGCTTGAGCCAGAGAGATACGCAGTATTTT.

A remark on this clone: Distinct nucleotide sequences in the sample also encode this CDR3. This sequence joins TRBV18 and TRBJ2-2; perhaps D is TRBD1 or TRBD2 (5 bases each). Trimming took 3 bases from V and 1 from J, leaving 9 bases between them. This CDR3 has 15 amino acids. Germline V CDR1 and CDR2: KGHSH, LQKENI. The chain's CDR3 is CASSPGTGNTGELFF. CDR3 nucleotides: TGTGCCAGCTCACCCGGGACGGGGAACACCGGGGAGCTGTTTTTT.

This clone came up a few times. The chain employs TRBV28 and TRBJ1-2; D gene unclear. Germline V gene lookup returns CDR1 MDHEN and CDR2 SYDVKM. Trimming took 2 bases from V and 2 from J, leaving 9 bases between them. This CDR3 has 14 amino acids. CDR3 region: CASSLGGRNYGYTF. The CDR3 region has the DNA TGTGCCAGCAGTTTAGGTGGACGGAACTATGGCTACACCTTC.

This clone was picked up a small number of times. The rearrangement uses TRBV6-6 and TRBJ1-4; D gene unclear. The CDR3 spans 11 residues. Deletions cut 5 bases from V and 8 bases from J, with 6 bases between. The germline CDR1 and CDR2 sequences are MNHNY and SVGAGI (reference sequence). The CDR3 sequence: CASSTSEKLFF. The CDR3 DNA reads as TGTGCCAGCAGTACTTCCGAAAAACTGTTTTTT.

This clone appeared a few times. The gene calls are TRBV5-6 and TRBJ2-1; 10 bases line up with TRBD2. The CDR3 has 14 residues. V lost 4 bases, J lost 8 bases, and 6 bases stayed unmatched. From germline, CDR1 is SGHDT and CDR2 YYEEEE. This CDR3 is CASSPGLAGDEQFF. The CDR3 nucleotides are TGTGCCAGCAGCCCGGGGCTAGCGGGGGATGAGCAGTTCTTC.

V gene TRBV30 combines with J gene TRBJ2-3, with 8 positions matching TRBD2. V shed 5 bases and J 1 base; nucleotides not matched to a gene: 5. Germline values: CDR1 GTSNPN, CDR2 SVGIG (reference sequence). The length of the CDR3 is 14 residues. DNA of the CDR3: TGTGCCTGGGGGCAAGCGGGGGGCACAGATACGCAGTATTTT. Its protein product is CAWGQAGGTDTQYF.

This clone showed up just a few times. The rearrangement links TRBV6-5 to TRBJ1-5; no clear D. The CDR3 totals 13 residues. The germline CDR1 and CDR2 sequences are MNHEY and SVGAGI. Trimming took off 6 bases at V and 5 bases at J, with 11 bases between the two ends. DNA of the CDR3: TGTGCCAGCAGCCCTTTAATTCATCAGCCCCAGCATTTT. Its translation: CASSPLIHQPQHF.

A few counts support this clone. The CDR3 region is CASSLESNNSPLHF. CDR3 DNA: TGTGCCAGCAGCTTGGAAAGTAATAATTCACCCCTCCACTTT. V and J are TRBV5-4 and TRBJ1-6; D remains unclear. Trimming took 0 bases from V and 5 from J, leaving 6 bases between them. CDR3 length: 14 amino acids. CDR1 is SGHNT and CDR2 is YYREEE in the germline V gene (reference sequence). Based on the CDR3 plus reference TRBV5-4 and TRBJ1-6, the full variable domain is ETGVTQSPTHLIKTRGQQVTLRCSSQSGHNTVSWYQQALGQGPQFIFQYYREEENGRGNFPPRFSGLQFPNYSSELNVNALELDDSALYLCASSLESNNSPLHFGNGTRLTVT.

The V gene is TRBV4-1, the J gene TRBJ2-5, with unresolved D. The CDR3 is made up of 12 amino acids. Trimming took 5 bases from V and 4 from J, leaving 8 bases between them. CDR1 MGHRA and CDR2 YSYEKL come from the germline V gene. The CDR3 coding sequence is TGCGCCAGCAGCTATTTGGGAGAGACCCAGTACTTC. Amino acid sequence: CASSYLGETQYF.

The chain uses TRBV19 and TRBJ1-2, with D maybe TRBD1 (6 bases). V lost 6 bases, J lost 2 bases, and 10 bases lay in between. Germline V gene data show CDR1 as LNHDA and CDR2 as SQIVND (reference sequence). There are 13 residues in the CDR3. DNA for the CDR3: TGTGCCAGTAGGAGACAGGCGAACTATGGCTACACCTTC. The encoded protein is CASRRQANYGYTF.

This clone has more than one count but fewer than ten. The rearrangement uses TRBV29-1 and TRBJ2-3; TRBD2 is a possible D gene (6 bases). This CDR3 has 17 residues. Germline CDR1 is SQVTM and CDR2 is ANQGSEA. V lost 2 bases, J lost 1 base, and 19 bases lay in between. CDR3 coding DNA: TGCAGCGTTGAACGGCCCCTGGGACTGGCGGGCACAGATACGCAGTATTTT. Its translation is CSVERPLGLAGTDTQYF.

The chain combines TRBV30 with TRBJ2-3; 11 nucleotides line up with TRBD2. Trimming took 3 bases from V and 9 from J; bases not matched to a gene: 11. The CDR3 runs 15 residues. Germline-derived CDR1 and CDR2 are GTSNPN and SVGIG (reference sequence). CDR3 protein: CAWRGLSGGARTQYF. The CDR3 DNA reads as TGTGCCTGGAGGGGACTTAGCGGGGGGGCCCGCACGCAGTATTTT.

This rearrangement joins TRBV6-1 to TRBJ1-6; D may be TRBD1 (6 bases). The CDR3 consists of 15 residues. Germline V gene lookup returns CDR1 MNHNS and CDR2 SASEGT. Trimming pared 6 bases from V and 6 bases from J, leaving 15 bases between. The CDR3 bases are TGTGCCAGCAGCCCAACAGGGTTGACTAATTCACCCCTCCACTTT. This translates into CASSPTGLTNSPLHF.

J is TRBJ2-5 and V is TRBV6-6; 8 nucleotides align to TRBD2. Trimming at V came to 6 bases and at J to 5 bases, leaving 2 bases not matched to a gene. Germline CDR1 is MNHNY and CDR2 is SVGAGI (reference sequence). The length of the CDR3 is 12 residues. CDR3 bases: TGTGCCAGCAGCCCGGGGGGGGAGACCCAGTACTTC. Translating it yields CASSPGGETQYF.

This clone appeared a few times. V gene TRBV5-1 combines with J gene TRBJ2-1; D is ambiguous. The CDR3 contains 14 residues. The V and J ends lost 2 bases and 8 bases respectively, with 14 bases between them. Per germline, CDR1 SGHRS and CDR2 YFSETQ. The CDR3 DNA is TGCGCCAGCAGCTTCACGGCTTCCTGGGATGAGCAGTTCTTC. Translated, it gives CASSFTASWDEQFF.

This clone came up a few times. Here the CDR3 DNA reads TGTGCCTGCCCGGGACAGGGGGGCACTGAAGCTTTCTTT. Encoded protein: CACPGQGGTEAFF. The chain uses TRBV30 and TRBJ1-1; TRBD1 agrees at 11 bases. This CDR3 is 13 amino acids long. V shed 6 bases and J 4 bases; nucleotides not matched to a gene: 4. Germline CDR1 is GTSNPN and CDR2 is SVGIG (reference sequence).

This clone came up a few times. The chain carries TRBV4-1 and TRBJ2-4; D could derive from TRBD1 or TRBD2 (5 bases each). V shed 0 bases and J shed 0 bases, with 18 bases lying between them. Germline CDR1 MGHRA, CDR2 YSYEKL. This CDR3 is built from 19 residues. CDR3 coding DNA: TGCGCCAGCAGCCAAGATCGCGGCAAGGGACCTACAGCCAAAAACATTCAGTACTTC. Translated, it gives CASSQDRGKGPTAKNIQYF.

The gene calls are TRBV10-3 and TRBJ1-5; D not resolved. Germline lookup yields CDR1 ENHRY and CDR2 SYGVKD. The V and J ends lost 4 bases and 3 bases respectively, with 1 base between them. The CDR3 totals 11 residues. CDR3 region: CAISANQPQHF. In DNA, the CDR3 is TGTGCCATCAGTGCCAATCAGCCCCAGCATTTT.

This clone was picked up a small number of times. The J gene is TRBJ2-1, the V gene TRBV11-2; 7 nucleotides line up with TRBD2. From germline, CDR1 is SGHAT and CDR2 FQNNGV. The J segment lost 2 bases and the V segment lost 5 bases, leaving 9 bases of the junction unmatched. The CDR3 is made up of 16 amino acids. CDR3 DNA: TGTGCCAGCAGCCCCGGCCGGGGGGAGGCCTACAATGAGCAGTTCTTC. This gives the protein CASSPGRGEAYNEQFF.

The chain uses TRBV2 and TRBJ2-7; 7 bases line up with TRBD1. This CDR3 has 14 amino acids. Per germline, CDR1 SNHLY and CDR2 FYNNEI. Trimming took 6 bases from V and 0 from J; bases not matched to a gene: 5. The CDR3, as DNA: TGTGCCAGCAGACCCAGACAGGGCTCCTACGAGCAGTACTTC. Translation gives CASRPRQGSYEQYF.

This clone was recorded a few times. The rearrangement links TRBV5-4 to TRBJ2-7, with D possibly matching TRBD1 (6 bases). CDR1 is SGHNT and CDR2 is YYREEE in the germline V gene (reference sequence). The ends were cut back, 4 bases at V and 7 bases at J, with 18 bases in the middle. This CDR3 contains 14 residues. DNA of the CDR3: TGTGCCAGCAGCCCACAAGACAGGCTTTCGGAGCAGTACTTC. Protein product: CASSPQDRLSEQYF.

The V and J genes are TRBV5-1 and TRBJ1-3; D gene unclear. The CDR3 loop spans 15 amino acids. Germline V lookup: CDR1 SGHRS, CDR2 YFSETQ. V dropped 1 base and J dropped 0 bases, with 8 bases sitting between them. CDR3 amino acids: CASSLTTLSGNTIYF. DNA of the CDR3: TGCGCCAGCAGCTTGACAACGCTCTCTGGAAACACCATATATTTT.

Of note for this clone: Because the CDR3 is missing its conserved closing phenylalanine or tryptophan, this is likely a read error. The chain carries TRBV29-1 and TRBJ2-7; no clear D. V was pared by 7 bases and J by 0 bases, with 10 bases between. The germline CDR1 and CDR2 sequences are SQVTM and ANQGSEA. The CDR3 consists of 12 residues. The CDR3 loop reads CSAILGSYEQYL. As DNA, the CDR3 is TGCAGCGCCATTTTGGGCTCCTACGAGCAGTACCTC.

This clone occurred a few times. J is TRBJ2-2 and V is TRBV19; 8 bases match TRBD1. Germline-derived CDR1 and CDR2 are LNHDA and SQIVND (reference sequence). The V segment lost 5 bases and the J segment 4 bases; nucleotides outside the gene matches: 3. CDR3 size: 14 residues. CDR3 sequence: CASSRDRFTGELFF. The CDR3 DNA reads TGTGCCAGTAGTCGGGACAGGTTCACCGGGGAGCTGTTTTTT. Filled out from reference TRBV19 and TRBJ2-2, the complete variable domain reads DGGITQSPKYLFRKEGQNVTLSCEQNLNHDAMYWYRQDPGQGLRLIYYSQIVNDFQKGDIAEGYSVSREKKESFPLTVTSAQKNPTAFYLCASSRDRFTGELFFGEGSRLTVL.